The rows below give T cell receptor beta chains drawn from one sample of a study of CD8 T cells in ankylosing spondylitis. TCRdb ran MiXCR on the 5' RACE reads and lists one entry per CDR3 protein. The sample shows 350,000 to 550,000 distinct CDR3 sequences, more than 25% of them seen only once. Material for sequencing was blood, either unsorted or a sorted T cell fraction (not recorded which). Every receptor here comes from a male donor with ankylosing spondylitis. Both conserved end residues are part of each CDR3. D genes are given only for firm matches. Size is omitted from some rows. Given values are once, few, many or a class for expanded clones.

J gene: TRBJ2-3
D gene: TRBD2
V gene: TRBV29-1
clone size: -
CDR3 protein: CSAGTSGSDTQYF
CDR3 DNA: TGCAGCGCCGGGACTAGCGGGTCAGATACGCAGTATTTT

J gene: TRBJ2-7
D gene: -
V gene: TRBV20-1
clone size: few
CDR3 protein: CSARTPGYEQYF
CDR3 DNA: TGCAGTGCTAGGACCCCAGGCTACGAGCAGTACTTC

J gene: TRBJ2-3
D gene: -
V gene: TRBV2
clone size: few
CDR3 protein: CASPGGFGRGFSTDTQYF
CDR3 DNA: TGTGCCAGCCCGGGCGGGTTTGGCAGAGGATTTAGCACAGATACGCAGTATTTT

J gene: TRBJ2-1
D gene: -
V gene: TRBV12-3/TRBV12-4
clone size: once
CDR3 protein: CASSSQNGRRYGAYNEQFF
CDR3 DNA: TGTGCCAGCAGTTCCCAAAATGGTCGGCGGTATGGGGCCTACAATGAGCAGTTCTTC

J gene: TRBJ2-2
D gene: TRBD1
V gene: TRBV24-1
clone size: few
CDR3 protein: CATSEHPGTGKTGELFF
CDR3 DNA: TGTGCCACCAGTGAACATCCCGGGACAGGGAAAACCGGGGAGCTGTTTTTT

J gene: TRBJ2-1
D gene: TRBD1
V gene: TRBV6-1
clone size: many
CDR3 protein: CASSAGTGVGEQFF
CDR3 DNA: TGTGCCAGCAGTGCCGGGACAGGGGTCGGGGAGCAGTTCTTC

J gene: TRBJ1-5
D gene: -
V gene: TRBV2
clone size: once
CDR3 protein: CASSPPRGVWGNQPQHF
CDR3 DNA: TGTGCCAGCAGCCCCCCACGGGGTGTTTGGGGCAATCAGCCCCAGCATTTT

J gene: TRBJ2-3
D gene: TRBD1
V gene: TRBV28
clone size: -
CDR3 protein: CASSLSPTGGTQYF
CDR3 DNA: TGTGCCAGCAGTTTAAGCCCTACAGGGGGTACGCAGTATTTT

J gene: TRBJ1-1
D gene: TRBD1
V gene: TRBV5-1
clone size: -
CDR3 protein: CASSLIGQGDTEAFF
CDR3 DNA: TGCGCCAGCAGCCTAATAGGACAGGGAGACACTGAAGCTTTCTTT

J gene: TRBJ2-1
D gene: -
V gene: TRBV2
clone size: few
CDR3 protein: CASGSSGYNEQFF
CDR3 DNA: TGTGCCAGCGGTAGTTCGGGTTACAATGAGCAGTTCTTC

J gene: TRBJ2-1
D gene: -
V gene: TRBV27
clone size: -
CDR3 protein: CASLGDQEIPFF
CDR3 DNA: TGTGCCAGCCTCGGGGACCAAGAAATTCCGTTCTTC

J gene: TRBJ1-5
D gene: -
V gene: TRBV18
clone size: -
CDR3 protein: CASSPRATEDQPQHF
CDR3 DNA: TGTGCCAGCTCACCAAGGGCGACAGAAGATCAGCCCCAGCATTTT

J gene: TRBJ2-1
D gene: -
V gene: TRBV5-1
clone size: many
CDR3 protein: CASSFTDPPPYNEQFF
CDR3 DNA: TGCGCCAGCAGTTTTACCGACCCTCCCCCCTACAATGAGCAGTTCTTC

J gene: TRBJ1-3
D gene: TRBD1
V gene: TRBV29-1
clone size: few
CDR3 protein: CSVEDLPPGGFGNTIYF
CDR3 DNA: TGCAGCGTTGAAGATCTTCCGCCAGGGGGCTTTGGAAACACCATATATTTT

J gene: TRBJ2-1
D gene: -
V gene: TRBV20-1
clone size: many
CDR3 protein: CSAKPNRNEQFF
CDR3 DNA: TGCAGTGCCAAACCTAACAGGAATGAGCAGTTCTTC

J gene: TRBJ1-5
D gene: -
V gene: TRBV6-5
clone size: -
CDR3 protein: CASSFGGTAMGNQPQHF
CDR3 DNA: TGTGCCAGCAGTTTTGGGGGGACGGCGATGGGCAATCAGCCCCAGCATTTT

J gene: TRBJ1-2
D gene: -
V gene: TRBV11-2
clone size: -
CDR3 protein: CASSLDTGPLNNYGYTF
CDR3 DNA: TGTGCCAGCAGCTTAGATACAGGTCCCCTAAATAACTATGGCTACACCTTC

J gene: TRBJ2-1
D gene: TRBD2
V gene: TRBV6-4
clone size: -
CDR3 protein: CASSPLSSGRAVEQFF
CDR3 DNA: TGTGCCAGCAGTCCGCTTTCTAGCGGGAGGGCCGTTGAGCAGTTCTTC

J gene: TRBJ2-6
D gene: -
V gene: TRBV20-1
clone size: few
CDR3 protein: CSAPRMNSGANVLTF
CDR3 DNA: TGCAGTGCTCCCCGAATGAACTCTGGGGCCAACGTCCTGACTTTC

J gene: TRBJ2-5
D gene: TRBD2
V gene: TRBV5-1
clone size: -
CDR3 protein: CASSPGTSGTETQYF
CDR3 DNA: TGCGCCAGCAGCCCGGGGACTAGCGGGACAGAGACCCAGTACTTC

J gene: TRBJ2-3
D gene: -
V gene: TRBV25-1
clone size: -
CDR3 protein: CASSETGQSTDTQYF
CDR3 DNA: TGTGCCAGCAGTGAGACAGGACAGAGCACAGATACGCAGTATTTT

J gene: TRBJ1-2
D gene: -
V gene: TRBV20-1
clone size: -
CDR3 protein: CSASLSRGAGGYTF
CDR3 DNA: TGCAGTGCTAGCTTGTCCAGGGGCGCTGGGGGCTACACCTTC

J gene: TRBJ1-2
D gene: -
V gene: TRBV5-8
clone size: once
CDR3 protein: CASSTRTKKDYGYTF
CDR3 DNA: TGTGCCAGCAGCACCCGCACAAAAAAGGACTATGGCTACACCTTC

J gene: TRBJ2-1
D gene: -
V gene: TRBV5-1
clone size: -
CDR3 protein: CASSFPGTSYNEQFF
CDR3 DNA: TGCGCCAGCAGCTTTCCCGGTACCTCCTACAATGAGCAGTTCTTC

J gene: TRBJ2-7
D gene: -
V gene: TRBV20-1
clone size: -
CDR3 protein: CSVTGLPGPVDEQYF
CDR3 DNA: TGCAGTGTCACCGGACTCCCCGGACCCGTCGACGAGCAGTACTTC

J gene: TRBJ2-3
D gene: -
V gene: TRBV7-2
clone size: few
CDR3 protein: CASSLGGLAGDTQYF
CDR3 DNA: TGTGCCAGCAGCTTAGGGGGGCTCGCGGGAGATACGCAGTATTTT

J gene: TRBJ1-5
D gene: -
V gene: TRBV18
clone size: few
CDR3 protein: CASSPPGRNNQPQHF
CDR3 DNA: TGTGCCAGCTCTCCCCCGGGGAGAAACAATCAGCCCCAGCATTTT

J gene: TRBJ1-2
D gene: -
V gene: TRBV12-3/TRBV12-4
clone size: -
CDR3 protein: CASSRGTYGYTF
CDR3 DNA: TGTGCCAGCAGCAGGGGTACCTATGGCTACACCTTC

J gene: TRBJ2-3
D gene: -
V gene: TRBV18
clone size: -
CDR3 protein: CASSPSVNIQGADTQYF
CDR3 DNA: TGTGCCAGCTCACCAAGCGTTAATATCCAGGGCGCAGATACGCAGTATTTT

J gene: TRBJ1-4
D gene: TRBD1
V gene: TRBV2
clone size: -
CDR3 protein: CATRWDREGEKLFF
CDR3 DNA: TGTGCAACAAGATGGGACAGGGAAGGTGAAAAACTGTTTTTT

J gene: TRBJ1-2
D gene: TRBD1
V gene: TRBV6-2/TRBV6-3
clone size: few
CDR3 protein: CASSYSPGQGNYGYTF
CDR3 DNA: TGTGCCAGCAGTTACTCGCCCGGACAGGGGAACTATGGCTACACCTTC